This section outlines one T cell receptor beta chain sequence together with its context. The antigen remains undetermined. This entry belongs to a study of blood T cells in healthy people across ages. Across the study: Per two T cells, template switching captured roughly one barcoded beta molecule. Study-level findings and limits: Relative to aged donors, long-lived donors carried more naive CD4+ cells and displayed higher diversity.

The draw of peripheral blood yielded ten milliliters from each donor. The amount of total RNA extracted per sample was at least 6 micrograms. V dropped 4 bases and J dropped 8; count of bases not matched to a gene: 4. This CDR3 contains 12 residues. Germline-derived CDR1 and CDR2 are SGHRS and YFSETQ. Sample-barcoded 5' priming and a J-beta primer mix drove a second PCR of roughly 6 to 12 cycles. TCRdb re-called the 5' RACE reads with MiXCR, one entry per CDR3 protein. Of around 940,000 distinct CDR3 sequences in the sample, approximately 50% were seen once. V and J are TRBV5-1 and TRBJ2-3, with TRBD1 identical over 7 bases. Sequencing used blood. This TCR was recovered from a woman aged 55-70 years in good health. CDR3 in amino acids: CASSGTGVTQYF. The CDR3 DNA follows: TGCGCCAGCAGCGGAACAGGGGTTACGCAGTATTTT. The complete variable domain, with remaining parts taken from reference TRBV5-1 and TRBJ2-3, reads KAGVTQTPRYLIKTRGQQVTLSCSPISGHRSVSWYQQTPGQGLQFLFEYFSETQRNKGNFPGRFSGRQFSNSRSEMNVSTLELGDSALYLCASSGTGVTQYFGPGTRLTVL.